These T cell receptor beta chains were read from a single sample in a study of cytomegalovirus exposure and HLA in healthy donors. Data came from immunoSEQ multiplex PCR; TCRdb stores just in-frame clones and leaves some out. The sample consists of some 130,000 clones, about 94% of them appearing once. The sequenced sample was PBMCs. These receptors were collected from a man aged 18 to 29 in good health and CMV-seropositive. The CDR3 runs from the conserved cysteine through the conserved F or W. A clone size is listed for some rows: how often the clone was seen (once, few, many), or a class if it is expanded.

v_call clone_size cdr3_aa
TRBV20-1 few CRPGANYGYTF
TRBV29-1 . CSVDPRQGAYGYTF
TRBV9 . CASSVAGGLQETQYF
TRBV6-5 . CASRSTGAEQYF
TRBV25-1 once CASREAGEIDTQYF
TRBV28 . CASSFPQGGRTEAFF
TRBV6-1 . CASSPSGYEQYF
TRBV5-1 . CASRSESTQYF
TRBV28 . CASTFLHWAGGYNEQFF
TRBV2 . CASSDRRGLSTDTQYF
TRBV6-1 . CASTQQGWPFF
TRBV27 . CASSSSGSYNEQFF
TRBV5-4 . CASSYAGSWTEAFF
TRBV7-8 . CASSPHGSTSTDTQYF
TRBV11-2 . CASSLDRGGSYEQYF
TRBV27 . CASGRQGYEQYF
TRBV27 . CASSLLRQGAGEQFF
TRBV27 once CASSGISGRRDEQFF
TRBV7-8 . CASSLRAAKGGGELFF
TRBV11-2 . CASSLDWVAGVNEQFF
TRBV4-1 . CASSHERDRDYNEQFF
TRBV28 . CASTSRAGVYEQYF
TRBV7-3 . CASSAGVAGEGNEQFF
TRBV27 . CASSRTGLAGDAETQYF
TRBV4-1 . CASRAGGTGELFF
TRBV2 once CASSIRQGVLSGANVLTF
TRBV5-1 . CASSSVRSNYGYTF
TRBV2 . CASRPDRGLIRSNQPQHF
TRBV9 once CASSVEVAGSTDTQYF
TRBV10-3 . CAITTGTASTGTSGRDEQFF
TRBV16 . CASSPFATNEKLFF